The clone carrying this T cell receptor beta chain was counted a single time. There are 14 residues in the CDR3. Germline CDR1 is DFQATT and CDR2 is SNEGSKA (reference sequence). The J segment lost 3 bases and the V segment lost 1 base, leaving 5 bases of the junction unmatched. The entry originates in a study of CD8 T cells in Susac syndrome. The RNA, roughly 0.45 to 1 ug, was put through reverse transcription using random hexamers. TCRdb reanalysed the immunoSEQ multiplex PCR reads using MiXCR and keeps one entry per CDR3 protein. The profile shows about 290,000 distinct CDR3 sequences, approximately 85% of them singletons.

The sequenced material came from CD8+ T cells from PBMCs. The chain carries TRBV20-1 and TRBJ1-2, with 7 bases lining up with TRBD1. The clonotype was recovered from a human donor with multiple sclerosis. This CDR3 reads CSARALDRDYGYTF. CDR3 DNA: TGCAGTGCTAGAGCTCTCGACAGGGACTATGGCTACACCTTC.